This is a list of T cell receptor beta chains from one sample in a study of cytomegalovirus exposure and HLA in healthy donors. Sequenced by immunoSEQ multiplex PCR; TCRdb stores in-frame clones only, minus some. The sample includes under 200,000 clones, roughly 82% seen only once; the top ten take 2.5% to 3%. Sample: PBMCs. All receptors derive from a woman aged 50 to 65 in good health and CMV-seropositive. CDR3s include the opening cysteine and the closing phenylalanine or tryptophan. The order of the fields is V gene, clone size, D gene, J gene, CDR3 DNA, CDR3 protein. D genes are given only for firm matches. Clone size is stated in some rows and not others, as once, few, many or a class when expanded.

v_call: TRBV29-1; clone_size: NA; d_call: TRBD1; j_call: TRBJ2-7; cdr3_nt: TGCAGCGTAAGGACAGGGGGCGAGAGTGGCGAGCAGTACTTC; cdr3_aa: CSVRTGGESGEQYF
v_call: TRBV7-3; clone_size: NA; d_call: TRBD1; j_call: TRBJ2-1; cdr3_nt: TGTGCCAGCAGCTTGACAGGGGGTTACAATGAGCAGTTCTTC; cdr3_aa: CASSLTGGYNEQFF
v_call: TRBV7-8; clone_size: NA; d_call: TRBD1; j_call: TRBJ2-7; cdr3_nt: TGTGCCAGCAGCTACCTCGGGACAGGCGACTACGAGCAGTACTTC; cdr3_aa: CASSYLGTGDYEQYF
v_call: TRBV6-4; clone_size: few; d_call: TRBD2; j_call: TRBJ2-2; cdr3_nt: TGTGCCAGCAGTGCGCGGACTAGCGGGGGTGAAACCGGGGAGCTGTTTTTT; cdr3_aa: CASSARTSGGETGELFF
v_call: TRBV5-1; clone_size: NA; d_call: NA; j_call: TRBJ2-3; cdr3_nt: TGCGCCAGCAGCCTCTCGGACAGTGCCTTCACAGATACGCAGTATTTT; cdr3_aa: CASSLSDSAFTDTQYF
v_call: TRBV4-1; clone_size: NA; d_call: TRBD1; j_call: TRBJ1-6; cdr3_nt: TGCGCCAGCAGCCGAGACAGGGTCAATTCACCCCTCCACTTT; cdr3_aa: CASSRDRVNSPLHF
v_call: TRBV9; clone_size: NA; d_call: NA; j_call: TRBJ2-1; cdr3_nt: TGTGCCAGCAGCGTAGGGGGTGGGGGGGCGGTGTTCTTC; cdr3_aa: CASSVGGGGAVFF
v_call: TRBV7-6; clone_size: NA; d_call: NA; j_call: TRBJ1-4; cdr3_nt: TGTGCCAGCAGCTTGAGGGGACAAGATGAAAAACTGTTTTTT; cdr3_aa: CASSLRGQDEKLFF
v_call: TRBV7-9; clone_size: NA; d_call: TRBD2; j_call: TRBJ2-7; cdr3_nt: TGTGCCAGCAGCCGTAGCGGGGGGCAGGCCTACGAGCAGTACTTC; cdr3_aa: CASSRSGGQAYEQYF
v_call: TRBV2; clone_size: NA; d_call: TRBD1; j_call: TRBJ2-7; cdr3_nt: TGTGCCAGCAGCGGGGACAGGCTAACCTACGAGCAGTACTTC; cdr3_aa: CASSGDRLTYEQYF
v_call: TRBV2; clone_size: NA; d_call: NA; j_call: TRBJ1-1; cdr3_nt: TGTGCCAGCAGTGATTTGGGAGGGATCAACACTGAAGCTTTCTTT; cdr3_aa: CASSDLGGINTEAFF